This TCR beta chain was recorded in a study of cytomegalovirus exposure and HLA in healthy donors. General observations from the study: Later, TCR association rates were found to vary by HLA locus, highest for DRB1 and lowest for HLA-C. In a later analysis, HLA-associated beta chains showed higher expansion and lower generation probabilities than comparable chains. Researchers reported in a later analysis that common viral pathogens appeared linked to several top clusters. For presence/absence analyses, sequencing depth was assumed to be roughly uniform across donors.

About this clone: The antigen is undetermined.

PCR used 60 Vbeta primers and 13 Jbeta primers. The data were produced by immunoSEQ multiplex PCR, yet TCRdb's version contains in-frame clones alone and is incomplete. This sample's clone table lists under 60,000 clones. The germline gives CDR1 SQVTM, CDR2 ANQGSEA. V dropped 5 bases and J dropped 3; count of bases not matched to a gene: 8. The length of the CDR3 is 14 residues. This chain connects TRBV29-1 to TRBJ2-7; 9 bases map to TRBD1. The material sequenced was PBMCs. The receptor comes from a woman in her 30s in good health and CMV-seropositive. The DNA of the CDR3 is TGCAGCGTTAAGACCGGGACAGGGTTCTACGAGCAGTACTTC. Amino acids: CSVKTGTGFYEQYF.